The clone carrying this T cell receptor (beta chain) has only one observation. This record belongs to a study of blood T cell repertoires in COVID-19. For the study at large: COVID-19 samples, acute and convalescent, were from the United States, Italy and Spain. PBMCs, B-cell-depleted T cells, or T cells provided the cDNA or gDNA that made up the material.

In the original processing: Reference gene primer amplification gave estimated nucleated cell counts. Produced via immunoSEQ multiplex PCR; TCRdb's table is partial and in-frame only. The V and J calls and clone size come from that table; D and trimming were worked out from the DNA. The profile covers 70,000 to 95,000 clones, with approximately 92% appearing a single time and approximately 5.2% taken by the ten largest. Germline V gives CDR1 GTSNPN, CDR2 SVGIG (reference sequence). After removal of 5 bases from V and 1 base from J, the junction contained 9 bases not matched to a gene. This CDR3 is 16 amino acids long.

The sequencing sample was made of peripheral blood. The origin of this receptor is a woman older than 75 with active COVID-19. This chain joins TRBV30 and TRBJ2-2; TRBD1 aligns across 8 bases. CDR3 region: CAWGALGQGNTGELFF. The CDR3 DNA reads as TGTGCCTGGGGAGCACTTGGACAGGGGAACACCGGGGAGCTGTTTTTT.